This T cell receptor beta chain was captured in a study of cytotoxic CD8 clonotypes in ibrutinib-treated CLL. Study-level information: Complete response was seen in 2 patients and partial in about 24; approximately 12 progressed and roughly 15 stayed remitted after a median about 70 months. The average sample held roughly 250,000 productive templates and 75,000 to 100,000 productive rearrangements.

Genomic DNA for TCR beta libraries, roughly 2.1 micrograms, came from cryopreserved PBMCs. In the case of this clone: Antigen specificity is unknown.

Overall study findings and caveats: Contraction or stability on treatment was seen for public clonotypes, which were uncommon.

Clones were read by immunoSEQ multiplex PCR, and TCRdb kept only the in-frame ones, dropping some. The data hold 150,000 or so clones, with more than 75% observed a single time. Trimming removed 6 bases from V and 4 bases from J, with 16 bases in between. Germline CDR1 reads MNHEY; CDR2 reads SMNVEV (reference sequence). CDR3 size: 15 residues. The J gene is TRBJ1-5, the V gene TRBV27, with D unresolved. The sequence derives from a human donor with chronic lymphocytic leukemia. The material sequenced was PBMCs, taken after 36 months of ibrutinib treatment. The CDR3 sequence is CASSSSPRANQPQHF. As DNA, the CDR3 is TGTGCCAGCAGCTCGTCACCGCGGGCGAATCAGCCCCAGCATTTT.